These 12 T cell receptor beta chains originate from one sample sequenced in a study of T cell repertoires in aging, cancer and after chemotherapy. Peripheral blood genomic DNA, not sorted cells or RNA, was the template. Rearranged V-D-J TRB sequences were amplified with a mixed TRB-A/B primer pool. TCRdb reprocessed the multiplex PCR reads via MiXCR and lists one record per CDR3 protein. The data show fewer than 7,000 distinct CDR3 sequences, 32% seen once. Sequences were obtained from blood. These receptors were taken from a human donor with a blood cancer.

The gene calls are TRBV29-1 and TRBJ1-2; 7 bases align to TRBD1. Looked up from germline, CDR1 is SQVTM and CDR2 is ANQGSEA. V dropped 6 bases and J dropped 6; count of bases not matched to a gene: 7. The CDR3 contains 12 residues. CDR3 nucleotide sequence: TGCAGCGTCCGACAGGGCCCCCATGGCTACACCTTC. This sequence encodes CSVRQGPHGYTF.

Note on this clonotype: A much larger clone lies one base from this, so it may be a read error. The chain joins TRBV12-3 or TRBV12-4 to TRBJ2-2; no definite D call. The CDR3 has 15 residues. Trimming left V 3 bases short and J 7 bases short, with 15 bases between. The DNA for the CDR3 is TGTGCCAGCAGTTTGGAGTCCCTGTTGGGCGGGGAGCTGTTTTTT. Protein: CASSLESLLGGELFF.

CDR3 in amino acids: CASIGQQGALNTEAFF. The CDR3 nucleotides read TGTGCCAGCATTGGGCAGCAAGGAGCCCTGAACACTGAAGCTTTCTTT. The chain links TRBV28 to TRBJ1-1; D not certain. The V gene's germline CDR1 is MDHEN and CDR2 SYDVKM. This CDR3 contains 16 residues. The V gene lost 7 bases and the J gene lost 0 bases, with 18 bases spanning the gap.

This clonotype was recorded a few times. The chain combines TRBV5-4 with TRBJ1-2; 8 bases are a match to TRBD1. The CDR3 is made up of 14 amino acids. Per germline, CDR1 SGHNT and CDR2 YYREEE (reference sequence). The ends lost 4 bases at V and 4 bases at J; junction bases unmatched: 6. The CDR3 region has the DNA TGTGCCAGCAGCACCCGGGACAGGTTCTATGGCTACACCTTC. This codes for CASSTRDRFYGYTF.

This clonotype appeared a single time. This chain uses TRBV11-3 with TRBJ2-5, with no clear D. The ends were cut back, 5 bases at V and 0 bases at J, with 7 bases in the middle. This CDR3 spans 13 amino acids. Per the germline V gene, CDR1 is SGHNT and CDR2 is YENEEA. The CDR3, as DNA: TGTGCCAGCAGCCCGGAGAACCAAGAGACCCAGTACTTC. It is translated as CASSPENQETQYF.

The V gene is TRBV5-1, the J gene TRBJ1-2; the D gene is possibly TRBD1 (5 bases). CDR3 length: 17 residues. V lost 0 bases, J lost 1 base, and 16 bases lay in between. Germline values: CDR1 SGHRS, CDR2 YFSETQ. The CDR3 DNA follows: TGCGCCAGCAGCTTGGAAACCGGGACGGGGGTTAACTATGGCTACACCTTC. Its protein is CASSLETGTGVNYGYTF.

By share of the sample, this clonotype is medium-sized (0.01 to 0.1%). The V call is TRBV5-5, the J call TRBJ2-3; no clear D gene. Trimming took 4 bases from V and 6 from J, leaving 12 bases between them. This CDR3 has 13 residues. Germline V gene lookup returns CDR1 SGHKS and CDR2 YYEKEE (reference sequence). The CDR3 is CASSRKVVDTQYF. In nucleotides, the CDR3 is TGTGCCAGCAGCAGGAAGGTTGTGGATACGCAGTATTTT.

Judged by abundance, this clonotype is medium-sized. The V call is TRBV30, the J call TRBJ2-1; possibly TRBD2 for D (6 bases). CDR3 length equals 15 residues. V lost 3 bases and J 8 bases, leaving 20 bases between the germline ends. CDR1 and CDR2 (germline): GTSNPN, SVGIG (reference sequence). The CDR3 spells CAWSRGGIVPDEQFF. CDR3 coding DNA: TGTGCCTGGAGCCGGGGAGGTATTGTTCCCGATGAGCAGTTCTTC.

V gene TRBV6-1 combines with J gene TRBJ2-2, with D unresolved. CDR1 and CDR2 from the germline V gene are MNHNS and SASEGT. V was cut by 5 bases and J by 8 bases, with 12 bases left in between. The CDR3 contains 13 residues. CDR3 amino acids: CASSSTEQGELFF. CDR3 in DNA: TGTGCCAGCAGTTCAACCGAACAGGGGGAGCTGTTTTTT.

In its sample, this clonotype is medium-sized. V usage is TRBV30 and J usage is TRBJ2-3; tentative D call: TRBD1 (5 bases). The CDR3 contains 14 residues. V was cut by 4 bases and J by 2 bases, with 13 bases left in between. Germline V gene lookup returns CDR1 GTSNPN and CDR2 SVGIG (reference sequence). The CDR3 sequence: CAWTDRGYTDTQYF. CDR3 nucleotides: TGTGCCTGGACAGATAGGGGCTACACAGATACGCAGTATTTT.

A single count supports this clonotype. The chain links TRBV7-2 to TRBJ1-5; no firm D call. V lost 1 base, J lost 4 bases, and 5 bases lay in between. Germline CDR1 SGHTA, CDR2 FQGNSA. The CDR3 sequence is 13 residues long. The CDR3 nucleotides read TGTGCCAGCAGCTTAGGGGTAAATCAGCCCCAGCATTTT. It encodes CASSLGVNQPQHF.

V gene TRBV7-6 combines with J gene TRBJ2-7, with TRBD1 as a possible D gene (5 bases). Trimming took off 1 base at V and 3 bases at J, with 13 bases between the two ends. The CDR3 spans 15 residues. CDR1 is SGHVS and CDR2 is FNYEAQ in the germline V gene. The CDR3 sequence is CASSLGQGLFYEQYF. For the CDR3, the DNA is TGTGCCAGCAGCTTAGGGCAGGGATTGTTCTACGAGCAGTACTTC.